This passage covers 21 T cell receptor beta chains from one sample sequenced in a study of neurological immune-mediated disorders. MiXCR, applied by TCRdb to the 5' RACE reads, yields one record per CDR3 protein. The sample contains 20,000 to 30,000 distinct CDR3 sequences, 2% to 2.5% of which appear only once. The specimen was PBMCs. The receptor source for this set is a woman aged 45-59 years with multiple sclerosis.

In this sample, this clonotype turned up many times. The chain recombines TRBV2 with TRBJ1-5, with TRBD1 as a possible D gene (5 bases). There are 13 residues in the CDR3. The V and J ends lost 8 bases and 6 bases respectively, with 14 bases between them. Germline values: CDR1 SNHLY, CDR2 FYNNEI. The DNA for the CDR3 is TGTGCCAGCCACGGGACGGGGGGTCAGCCCCAGCATTTT. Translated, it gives CASHGTGGQPQHF. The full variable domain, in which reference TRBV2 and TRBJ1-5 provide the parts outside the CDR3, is EPEVTQTPSHQVTQMGQEVILRCVPISNHLYFYWYRQILGQKVEFLVSFYNNEISEKSEIFDDQFSVERPDGSNFTLKIRSTKLEDSAMYFCASHGTGGQPQHFGDGTRLSIL.

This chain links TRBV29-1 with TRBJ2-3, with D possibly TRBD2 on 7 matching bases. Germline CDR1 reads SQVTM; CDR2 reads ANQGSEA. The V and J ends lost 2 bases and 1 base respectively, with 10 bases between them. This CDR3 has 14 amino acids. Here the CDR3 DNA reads TGCAGCGTTGAAAAGGGGGGGGGCACAGATACGCAGTATTTT. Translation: CSVEKGGGTDTQYF.

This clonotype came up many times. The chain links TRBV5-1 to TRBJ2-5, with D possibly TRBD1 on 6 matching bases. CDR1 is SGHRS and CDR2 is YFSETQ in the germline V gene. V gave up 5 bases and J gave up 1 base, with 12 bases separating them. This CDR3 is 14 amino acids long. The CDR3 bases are TGCGCCAGCAGGACAGGTGGGGTCCAAGAGACCCAGTACTTC. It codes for CASRTGGVQETQYF.

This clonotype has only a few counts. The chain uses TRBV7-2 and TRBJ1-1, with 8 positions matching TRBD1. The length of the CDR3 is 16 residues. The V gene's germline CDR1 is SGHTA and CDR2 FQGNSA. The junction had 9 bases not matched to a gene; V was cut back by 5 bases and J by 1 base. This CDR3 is CASSKPDRVPNTEAFF. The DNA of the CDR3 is TGTGCCAGCAGCAAGCCGGACAGGGTACCGAACACTGAAGCTTTCTTT.

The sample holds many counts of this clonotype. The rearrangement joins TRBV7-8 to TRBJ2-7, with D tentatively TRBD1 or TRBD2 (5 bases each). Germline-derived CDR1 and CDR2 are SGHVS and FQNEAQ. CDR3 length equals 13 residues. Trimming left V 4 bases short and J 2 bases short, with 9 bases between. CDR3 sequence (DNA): TGTGCCAGCAGCTCCTCGGGACCCTACGAGCAGTACTTC. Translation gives CASSSSGPYEQYF.

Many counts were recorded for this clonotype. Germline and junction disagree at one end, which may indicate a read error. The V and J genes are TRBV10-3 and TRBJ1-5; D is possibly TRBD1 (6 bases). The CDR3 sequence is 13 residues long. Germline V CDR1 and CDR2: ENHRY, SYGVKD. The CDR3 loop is CAISGRDNQPQNF. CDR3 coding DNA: TGTGCCATCAGTGGCAGGGACAATCAGCCCCAGAATTTT.

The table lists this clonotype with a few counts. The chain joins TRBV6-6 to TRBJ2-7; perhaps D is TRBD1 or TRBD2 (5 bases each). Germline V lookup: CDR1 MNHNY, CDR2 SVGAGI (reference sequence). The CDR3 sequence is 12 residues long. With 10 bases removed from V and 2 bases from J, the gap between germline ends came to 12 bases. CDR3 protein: CAISGTPYEQYF. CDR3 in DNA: TGTGCCATATCCGGGACCCCCTACGAGCAGTACTTC.

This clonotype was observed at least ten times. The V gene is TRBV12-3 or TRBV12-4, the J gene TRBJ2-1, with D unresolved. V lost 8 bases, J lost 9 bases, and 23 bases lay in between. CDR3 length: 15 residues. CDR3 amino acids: CASGSGGIGLGEQFF. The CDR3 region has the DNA TGTGCCAGCGGTAGTGGCGGTATAGGGTTGGGTGAGCAGTTCTTC.

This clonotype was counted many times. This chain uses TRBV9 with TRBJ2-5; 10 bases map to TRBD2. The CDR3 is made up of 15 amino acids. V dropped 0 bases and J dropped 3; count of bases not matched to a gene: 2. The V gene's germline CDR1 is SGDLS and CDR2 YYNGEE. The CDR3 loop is CASSVDGTSEETQYF. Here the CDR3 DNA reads TGTGCCAGCAGCGTAGACGGGACTAGCGAAGAGACCCAGTACTTC.

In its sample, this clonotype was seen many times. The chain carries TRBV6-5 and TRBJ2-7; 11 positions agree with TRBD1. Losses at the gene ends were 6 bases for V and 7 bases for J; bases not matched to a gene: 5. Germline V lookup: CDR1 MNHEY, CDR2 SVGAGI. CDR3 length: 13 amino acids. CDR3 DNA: TGTGCCAGCAGCACCGGGACAGGGGGAGAGCAGTACTTC. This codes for CASSTGTGGEQYF.

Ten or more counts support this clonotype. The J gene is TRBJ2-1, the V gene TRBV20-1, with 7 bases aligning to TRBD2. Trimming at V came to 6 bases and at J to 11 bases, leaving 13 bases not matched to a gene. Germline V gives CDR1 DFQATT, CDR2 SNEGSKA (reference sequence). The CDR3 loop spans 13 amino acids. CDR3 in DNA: TGCAGTGCCCCGAGGAGCGGGGAATCTAAGCAGTTCTTC. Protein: CSAPRSGESKQFF.

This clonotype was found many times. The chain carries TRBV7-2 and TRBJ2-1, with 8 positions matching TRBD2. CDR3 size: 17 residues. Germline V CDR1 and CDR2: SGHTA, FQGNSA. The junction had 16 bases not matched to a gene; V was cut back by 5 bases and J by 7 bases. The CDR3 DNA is TGTGCCAGCAGCCAATCGCATGCGGGGGGTGGCATGAATGAGCAGTTCTTC. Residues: CASSQSHAGGGMNEQFF.

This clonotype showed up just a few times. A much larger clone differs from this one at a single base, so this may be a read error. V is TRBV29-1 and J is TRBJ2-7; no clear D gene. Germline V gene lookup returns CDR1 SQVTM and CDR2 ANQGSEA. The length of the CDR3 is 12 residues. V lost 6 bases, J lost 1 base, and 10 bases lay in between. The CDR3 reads CSVIRKSYEQYF. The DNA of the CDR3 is TGCAGCGTCATCCGAAAGTCCTACGAGCAGTACTTC.

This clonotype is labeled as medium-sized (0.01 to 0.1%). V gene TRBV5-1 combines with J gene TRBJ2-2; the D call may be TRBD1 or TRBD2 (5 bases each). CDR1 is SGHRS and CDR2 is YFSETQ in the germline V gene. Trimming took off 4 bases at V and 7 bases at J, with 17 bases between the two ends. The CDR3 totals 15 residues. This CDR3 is CASSIPRDAVGELFF. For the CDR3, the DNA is TGCGCCAGCAGCATCCCGAGGGACGCCGTCGGGGAGCTGTTTTTT.

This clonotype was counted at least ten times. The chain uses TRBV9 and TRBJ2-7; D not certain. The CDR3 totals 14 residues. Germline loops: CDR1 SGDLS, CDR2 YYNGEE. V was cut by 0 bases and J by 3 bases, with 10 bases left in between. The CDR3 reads CASSVGSRNYEQYF. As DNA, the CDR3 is TGTGCCAGCAGCGTAGGAAGCAGAAACTACGAGCAGTACTTC. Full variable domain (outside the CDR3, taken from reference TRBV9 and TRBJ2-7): DSGVTQTPKHLITATGQRVTLRCSPRSGDLSVYWYQQSLDQGLQFLIQYYNGEERAKGNILERFSAQQFPDLHSELNLSSLELGDSALYFCASSVGSRNYEQYFGPGTRLTVT.

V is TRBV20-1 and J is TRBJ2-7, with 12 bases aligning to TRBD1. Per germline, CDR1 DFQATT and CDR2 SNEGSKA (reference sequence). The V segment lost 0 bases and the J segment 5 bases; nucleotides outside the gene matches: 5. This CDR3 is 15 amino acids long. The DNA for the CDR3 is TGCAGTGCTAGAGAAGGGACAGGGGGCATGAACGAGCAGTACTTC. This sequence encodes CSAREGTGGMNEQYF.

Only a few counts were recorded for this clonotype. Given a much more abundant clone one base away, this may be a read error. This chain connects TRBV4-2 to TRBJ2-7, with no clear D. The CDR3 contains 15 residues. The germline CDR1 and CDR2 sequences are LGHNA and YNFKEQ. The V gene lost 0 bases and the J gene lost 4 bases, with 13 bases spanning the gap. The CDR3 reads CASSQDLFTSYEQYF. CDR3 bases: TGTGCCAGCAGCCAAGATCTCTTTACCTCATACGAGCAGTACTTC.

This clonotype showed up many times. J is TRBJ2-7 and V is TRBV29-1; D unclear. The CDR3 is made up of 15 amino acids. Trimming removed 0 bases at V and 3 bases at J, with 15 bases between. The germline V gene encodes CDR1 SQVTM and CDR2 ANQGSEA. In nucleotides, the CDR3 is TGCAGCGTTGAAGATAACACTACCATGGTCTACGAGCAGTACTTC. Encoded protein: CSVEDNTTMVYEQYF.

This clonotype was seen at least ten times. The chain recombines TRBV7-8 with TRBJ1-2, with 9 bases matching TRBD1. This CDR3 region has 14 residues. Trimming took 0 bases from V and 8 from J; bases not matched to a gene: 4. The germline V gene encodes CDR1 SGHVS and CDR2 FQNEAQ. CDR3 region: CASSLAQGAGGYTF. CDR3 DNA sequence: TGTGCCAGCAGCTTAGCACAGGGGGCCGGGGGCTACACCTTC.

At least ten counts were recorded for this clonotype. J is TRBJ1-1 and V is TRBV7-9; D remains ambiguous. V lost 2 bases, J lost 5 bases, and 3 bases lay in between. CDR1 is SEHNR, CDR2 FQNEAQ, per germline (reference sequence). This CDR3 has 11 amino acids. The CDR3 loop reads CASSLRTEAFF. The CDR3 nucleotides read TGTGCCAGCAGCTTAAGAACTGAAGCTTTCTTT.

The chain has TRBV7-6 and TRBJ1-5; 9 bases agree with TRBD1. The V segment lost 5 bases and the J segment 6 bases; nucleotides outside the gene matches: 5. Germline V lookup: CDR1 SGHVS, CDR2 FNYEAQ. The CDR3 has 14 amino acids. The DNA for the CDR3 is TGTGCCAGCAGCCTGGGACAGGGCTGTCAGCCCCAGCATTTT. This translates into CASSLGQGCQPQHF.